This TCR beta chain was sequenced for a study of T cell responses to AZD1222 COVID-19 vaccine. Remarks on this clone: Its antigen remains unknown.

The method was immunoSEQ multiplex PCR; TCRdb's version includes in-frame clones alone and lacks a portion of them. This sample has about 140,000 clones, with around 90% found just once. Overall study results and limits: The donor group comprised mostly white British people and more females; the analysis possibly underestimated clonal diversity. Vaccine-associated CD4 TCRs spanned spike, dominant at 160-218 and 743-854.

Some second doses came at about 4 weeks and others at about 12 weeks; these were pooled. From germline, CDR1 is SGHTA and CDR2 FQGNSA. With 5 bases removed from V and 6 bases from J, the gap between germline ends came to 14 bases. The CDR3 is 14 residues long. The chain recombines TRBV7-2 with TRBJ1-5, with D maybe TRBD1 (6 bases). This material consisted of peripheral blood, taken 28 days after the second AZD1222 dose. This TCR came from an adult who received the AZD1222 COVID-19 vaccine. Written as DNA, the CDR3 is TGTGCCAGCAGCCAACTAGGGGGGCGTCAGCCCCAGCATTTT. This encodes CASSQLGGRQPQHF.